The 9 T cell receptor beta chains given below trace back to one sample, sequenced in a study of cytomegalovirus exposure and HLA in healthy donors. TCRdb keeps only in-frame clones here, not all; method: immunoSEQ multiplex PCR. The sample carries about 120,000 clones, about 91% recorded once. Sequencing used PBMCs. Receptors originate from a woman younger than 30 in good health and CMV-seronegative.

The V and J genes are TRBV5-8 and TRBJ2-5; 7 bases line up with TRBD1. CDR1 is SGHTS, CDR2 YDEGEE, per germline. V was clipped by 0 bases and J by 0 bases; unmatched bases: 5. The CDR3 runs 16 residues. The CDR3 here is CASSLGTGPNQETQYF. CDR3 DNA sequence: TGTGCCAGCAGCTTGGGGACAGGTCCAAACCAAGAGACCCAGTACTTC.

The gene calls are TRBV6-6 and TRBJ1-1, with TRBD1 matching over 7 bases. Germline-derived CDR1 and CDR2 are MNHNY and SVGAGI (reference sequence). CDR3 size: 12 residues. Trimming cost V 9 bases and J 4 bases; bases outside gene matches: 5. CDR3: CASFAGGTEAFF. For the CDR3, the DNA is TGTGCCAGTTTTGCAGGGGGCACTGAAGCTTTCTTT.

CDR3 nucleotides: TGCGCCAGCAGTCAATCAGGAGGTTTGCCTAACTATGGCTACACCTTC. Residues: CASSQSGGLPNYGYTF. V gene TRBV23-1 combines with J gene TRBJ1-2; D remains ambiguous. TRBV23-1 is an ORF, and what it does is uncertain. With 0 bases removed from V and 0 bases from J, the gap between germline ends came to 11 bases. This CDR3 comprises 16 residues.

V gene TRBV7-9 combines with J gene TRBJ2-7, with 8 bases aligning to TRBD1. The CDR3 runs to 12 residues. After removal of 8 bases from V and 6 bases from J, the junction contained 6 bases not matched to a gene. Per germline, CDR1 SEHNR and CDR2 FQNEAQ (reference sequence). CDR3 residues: CASAGTGTEQYF. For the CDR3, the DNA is TGTGCCAGCGCAGGGACAGGTACCGAGCAGTACTTC.

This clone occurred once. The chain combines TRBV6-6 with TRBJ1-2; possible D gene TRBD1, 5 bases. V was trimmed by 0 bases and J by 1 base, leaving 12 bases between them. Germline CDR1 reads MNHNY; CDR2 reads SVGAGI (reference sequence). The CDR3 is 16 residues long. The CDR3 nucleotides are TGTGCCAGCAGTTACTCGTTTCAGGGAAGTAACTATGGCTACACCTTC. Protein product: CASSYSFQGSNYGYTF.

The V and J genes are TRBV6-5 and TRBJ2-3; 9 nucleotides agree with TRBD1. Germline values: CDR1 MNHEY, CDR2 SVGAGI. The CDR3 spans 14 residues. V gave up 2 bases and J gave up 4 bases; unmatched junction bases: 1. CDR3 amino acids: CASSYRDRADTQYF. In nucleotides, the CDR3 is TGTGCCAGCAGTTACCGGGACAGGGCAGATACGCAGTATTTT.

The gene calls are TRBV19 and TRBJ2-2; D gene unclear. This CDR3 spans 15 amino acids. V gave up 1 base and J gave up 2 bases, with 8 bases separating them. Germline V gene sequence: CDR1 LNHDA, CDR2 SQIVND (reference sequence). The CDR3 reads CASSIAGLNTGELFF. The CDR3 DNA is TGTGCCAGTAGTATAGCAGGCCTAAACACCGGGGAGCTGTTTTTT.

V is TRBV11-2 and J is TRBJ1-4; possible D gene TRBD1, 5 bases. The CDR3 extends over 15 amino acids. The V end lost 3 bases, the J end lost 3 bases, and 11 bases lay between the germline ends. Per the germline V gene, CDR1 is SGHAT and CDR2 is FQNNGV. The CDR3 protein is CASSLIGHSNEKLFF. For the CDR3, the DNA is TGTGCCAGCAGCTTGATTGGACATTCTAATGAAAAACTGTTTTTT.

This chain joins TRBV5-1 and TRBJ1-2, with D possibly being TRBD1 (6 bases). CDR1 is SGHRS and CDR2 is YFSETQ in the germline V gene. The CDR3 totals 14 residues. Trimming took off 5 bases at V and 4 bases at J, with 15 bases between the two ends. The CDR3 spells CASSLSGALYGYTF. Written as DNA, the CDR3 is TGCGCCAGCAGTCTGTCAGGGGCCCTCTATGGCTACACCTTC. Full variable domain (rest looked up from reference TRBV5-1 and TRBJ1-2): KAGVTQTPRYLIKTRGQQVTLSCSPISGHRSVSWYQQTPGQGLQFLFEYFSETQRNKGNFPGRFSGRQFSNSRSEMNVSTLELGDSALYLCASSLSGALYGYTFGSGTRLTVV.